The 4 T cell receptor beta chains presented below share a single source sample, sequenced in a study of cytomegalovirus exposure and HLA in healthy donors. The PCR was carried out with 60 Vbeta primers and 13 Jbeta primers. The table came from immunoSEQ multiplex PCR; TCRdb's copy has only in-frame clones and leaves some out. The table lists approximately 280,000 clones, 80% to 90% of them singletons, with roughly 2.3% in the top ten. Material: PBMCs. Receptors originate from a woman under 30 in good health and CMV-seronegative.

As to this clone: Other DNA sequences in this sample translate to the same CDR3. The chain has TRBV6-1 and TRBJ1-2; D remains ambiguous. There are 12 residues in the CDR3. Trimming left V 3 bases short and J 5 bases short, with 7 bases between. Germline V CDR1 and CDR2: MNHNS, SASEGT. The CDR3 loop reads CASSDSGYGYTF. The CDR3 DNA follows: TGTGCCAGCAGTGATTCGGGGTATGGCTACACCTTC.

The CDR3 DNA follows: TGTGCCAGCAGTTACTCGACCAGAGGAGAGACTGAAGCTTTCTTT. This codes for CASSYSTRGETEAFF. The rearrangement joins TRBV6-5 to TRBJ1-1; D gene uncertain. There are 15 residues in the CDR3. Deletions cut 0 bases from V and 5 bases from J, with 13 bases between. CDR1 is MNHEY and CDR2 is SVGAGI in the germline V gene.

This clone occurred once. This chain links TRBV6-1 with TRBJ1-1; no reliable D call. The CDR3 spans 14 residues. The germline gives CDR1 MNHNS, CDR2 SASEGT. Trimming removed 6 bases at V and 8 bases at J, with 19 bases between. The CDR3 nucleotides read TGTGCCAGCAGGGAAAACATACCGAGCGTCGAAGCTTTCTTT. Protein product: CASRENIPSVEAFF.

V and J are TRBV7-2 and TRBJ1-5; D is perhaps TRBD1 (6 bases). V was shortened by 2 bases and J by 4 bases, with 12 bases between the two germline ends. The CDR3 covers 15 residues. Germline CDR1 SGHTA, CDR2 FQGNSA. The CDR3 DNA reads TGTGCCAGCAGCTTATCCCGGGACATAAATCAGCCCCAGCATTTT. Protein sequence: CASSLSRDINQPQHF.